These 7 T cell receptor beta chains were all obtained from the same sample, sequenced in a study of cytomegalovirus exposure and HLA in healthy donors (dated by TCRdb to 2016 to 2017). Library creation used the immunoSEQ multiplex PCR assay. A mixture of 60 forward primers for TCR Vbeta segments and 13 reverse primers for TCR Jbeta segments was used in the multiplex PCR. TCRdb mirrors the immuneACCESS table, restricted to in-frame sequences. Some clones are absent from its copies; in checked studies, under half trace to an unresolved V gene, and the reason for the others is unknown. Across this sample there are about 120,000 clones, with about 80% seen only once. The ten largest clones take up around 1.5% of the sample. The sequenced sample was PBMCs. Every receptor here comes from a woman between 18 and 30 years old in good health and CMV-seronegative.

The rearrangement links TRBV2 to TRBJ1-5; TRBD1 is a possible D gene (5 bases). V was shortened by 0 bases and J by 15 bases, with 15 bases between the two germline ends. The CDR3 has 13 amino acids. Germline V gene data show CDR1 as SNHLY and CDR2 as FYNNEI. In DNA, the CDR3 is TGTGCCAGCAGTGAAGCGATCGGCCAAAGGGGGCATTTT. Encoded protein: CASSEAIGQRGHF.

V gene TRBV4-2 combines with J gene TRBJ1-1; D remains unclear. CDR3 length: 13 residues. Per the germline V gene, CDR1 is LGHNA and CDR2 is YNFKEQ. Trimming took 0 bases from V and 3 from J, leaving 5 bases between them. The CDR3 nucleotides are TGTGCCAGCAGCCAAGAGTTCGACACTGAAGCTTTCTTT. Its translation: CASSQEFDTEAFF.

The CDR3 spells CASSQGQGPEAFF. The CDR3 coding sequence is TGTGCCAGCAGCCAAGGACAGGGGCCTGAAGCTTTCTTT. The genes are TRBV4-2 and TRBJ1-1; 8 bases are shared with TRBD1. The CDR3 spans 13 residues. After removal of 1 base from V and 6 bases from J, the junction contained 1 base not matched to a gene. The germline CDR1 and CDR2 sequences are LGHNA and YNFKEQ.

The chain recombines TRBV7-6 with TRBJ2-3, with D maybe TRBD1 (6 bases). The CDR3 spans 17 residues. V dropped 5 bases and J dropped 2 bases, with 20 bases sitting between them. From germline, CDR1 is SGHVS and CDR2 FNYEAQ. CDR3 in DNA: TGTGCCAGCAGCCCTCGCCAGGGACAAGCACCCACAGATACGCAGTATTTT. It translates to CASSPRQGQAPTDTQYF.

V and J are TRBV6-5 and TRBJ1-5, with D possibly TRBD1 on 5 matching bases. The germline V gene encodes CDR1 MNHEY and CDR2 SVGAGI. Trimming stripped 4 bases from V and 4 bases from J, with 14 bases between. The CDR3 sequence is 15 residues long. CDR3 DNA: TGTGCCAGCAGTTTTTCAGGGTTGGGGAATCAGCCCCAGCATTTT. Translated: CASSFSGLGNQPQHF.

The chain joins TRBV7-3 to TRBJ2-1; no firm D call. The CDR3 has 16 residues. Germline-derived CDR1 and CDR2 are SGHTA and FQGTGA. V was trimmed by 5 bases and J by 3 bases, leaving 17 bases between them. In DNA form, the CDR3 reads TGTGCCAGCAGCCCCTCCTGGGCAGAGAGCTACAATGAGCAGTTCTTC. Its protein product is CASSPSWAESYNEQFF.

This clone has only one observation. The chain carries TRBV9 and TRBJ1-2; D perhaps matches TRBD1 (5 bases). The CDR3 is 16 residues long. Between the trimmed V and J ends, which lost 3 bases and 0 bases, there was a span of 15 bases. Germline CDR1 reads SGDLS; CDR2 reads YYNGEE. CDR3 residues: CASSAPKGLPNYGYTF. CDR3 nucleotides: TGTGCCAGCAGCGCCCCCAAGGGGTTACCTAACTATGGCTACACCTTC.